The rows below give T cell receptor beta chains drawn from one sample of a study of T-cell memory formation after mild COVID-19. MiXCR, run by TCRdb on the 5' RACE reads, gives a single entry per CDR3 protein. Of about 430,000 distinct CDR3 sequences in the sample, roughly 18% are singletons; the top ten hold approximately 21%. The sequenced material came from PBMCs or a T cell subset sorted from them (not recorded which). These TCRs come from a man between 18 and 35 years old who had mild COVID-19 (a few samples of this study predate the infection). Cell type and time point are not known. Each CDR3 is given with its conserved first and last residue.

cdr3_aa: CASSSRLTISYEQYF
v_call: TRBV3-1
cdr3_length: 15
j_call: TRBJ2-7

cdr3_aa: CASSQDFGTGGKNEQFF
v_call: TRBV3-1
cdr3_length: 17
j_call: TRBJ2-1

cdr3_aa: CASSQTGAKETQYF
v_call: TRBV12-3/TRBV12-4
cdr3_length: 14
j_call: TRBJ2-5

cdr3_aa: CASSLAGLAGVYEQYF
v_call: TRBV11-2
cdr3_length: 16
j_call: TRBJ2-7

cdr3_aa: CASSVTDRGQNSPLHF
v_call: TRBV7-2
cdr3_length: 16
j_call: TRBJ1-6

cdr3_aa: CSVELAGENNEQFF
v_call: TRBV29-1
cdr3_length: 14
j_call: TRBJ2-1

cdr3_aa: CASSQEGARVANYGYTF
v_call: TRBV4-3
cdr3_length: 17
j_call: TRBJ1-2

cdr3_aa: CASSQGMYNEQFF
v_call: TRBV3-1
cdr3_length: 13
j_call: TRBJ2-1

cdr3_aa: CASSLPRDPPDYGYTF
v_call: TRBV5-1
cdr3_length: 16
j_call: TRBJ1-2

cdr3_aa: CASSSPGTLGYEQYF
v_call: TRBV6-5
cdr3_length: 15
j_call: TRBJ2-7

cdr3_aa: CASSALARDKNIQYF
v_call: TRBV11-2
cdr3_length: 15
j_call: TRBJ2-4

cdr3_aa: CASSLARGGEKLFF
v_call: TRBV5-1
cdr3_length: 14
j_call: TRBJ1-4

cdr3_aa: CASSDRQTPEKLFF
v_call: TRBV6-1
cdr3_length: 14
j_call: TRBJ1-4

cdr3_aa: CASSQEGGANEQFF
v_call: TRBV4-3
cdr3_length: 14
j_call: TRBJ2-1

cdr3_aa: CASSPTGLSTDTQYF
v_call: TRBV4-3
cdr3_length: 15
j_call: TRBJ2-3

cdr3_aa: CASSQVMGDQETQYF
v_call: TRBV4-1
cdr3_length: 15
j_call: TRBJ2-5

cdr3_aa: CATSDSGRGANEQFF
v_call: TRBV24-1
cdr3_length: 15
j_call: TRBJ2-1

cdr3_aa: CSAREGREETQYF
v_call: TRBV20-1
cdr3_length: 13
j_call: TRBJ2-5

cdr3_aa: CASTNGYYGEAFF
v_call: TRBV6-6
cdr3_length: 13
j_call: TRBJ1-1

cdr3_aa: CASSFRPVDGAFF
v_call: TRBV12-3/TRBV12-4
cdr3_length: 13
j_call: TRBJ1-1